Shown below are 7 T cell receptor beta chains from a single sample sequenced in a study of OX40 agonist ivuxolimab in advanced cancers. Sequencing used immunoSEQ multiplex PCR; TCRdb keeps in-frame clones, though not all of them. The sample lists 70,000 or so clones; about nine tenths were seen once. The starting material was CD4+ or CD8+ T cells sorted from blood, obtained in a trial of the OX40 agonist ivuxolimab. These receptors were taken from an adult with an advanced solid tumor such as melanoma, head and neck, liver or kidney cancer.

The V call is TRBV7-9, the J call TRBJ1-2; possible D gene TRBD1, 5 bases. Trimming removed 1 base at V and 8 bases at J, with 11 bases between. Germline V gene sequence: CDR1 SEHNR, CDR2 FQNEAQ (reference sequence). The CDR3 runs to 13 residues. DNA for the CDR3: TGTGCCAGCAGCTTAGAGGGGCTCGGCGGCTACACCTTC. This encodes CASSLEGLGGYTF.

V gene TRBV2 combines with J gene TRBJ2-3; maybe TRBD2 (6 bases). Germline lookup yields CDR1 SNHLY and CDR2 FYNNEI. CDR3 size: 12 residues. Trimming pared 5 bases from V and 5 bases from J, leaving 8 bases between. The CDR3 bases are TGTGCCAGCAGTACCGGGGGAGATACGCAGTATTTT. Its protein product is CASSTGGDTQYF.

In DNA, the CDR3 is TGTGCCAGTAGTTCACGACTAGCGAGGTCCACCGGGGAGCTGTTTTTT. Its protein is CASSSRLARSTGELFF. The chain links TRBV19 to TRBJ2-2; 8 nucleotides align to TRBD2. Germline V gives CDR1 LNHDA, CDR2 SQIVND (reference sequence). The CDR3 loop spans 16 amino acids. V shed 5 bases, J shed 4 bases, and the junction held 9 bases outside the gene matches.

The V and J genes are TRBV30 and TRBJ2-2, with D perhaps given as TRBD1 or TRBD2 (5 bases each). The V and J ends lost 5 bases and 1 base respectively, with 14 bases between them. Germline V gene lookup returns CDR1 GTSNPN and CDR2 SVGIG (reference sequence). The CDR3 runs 15 residues. This chain's CDR3 is CAWGLGTGNTGELFF. Written as DNA, the CDR3 is TGTGCCTGGGGCTTGGGGACGGGGAACACCGGGGAGCTGTTTTTT.

The chain couples TRBV27 to TRBJ1-6, with 9 nucleotides matching TRBD1. Germline lookup yields CDR1 MNHEY and CDR2 SMNVEV (reference sequence). This CDR3 region has 16 residues. Trimming took 6 bases from V and 6 from J; bases not matched to a gene: 9. For the CDR3, the DNA is TGTGCCAGCAGGGGACAGGGCGGGGCGTTTAATTCACCCCTCCACTTT. Amino acids: CASRGQGGAFNSPLHF.

This chain joins TRBV11-1 and TRBJ2-1; 9 bases are a match to TRBD2. The J segment lost 8 bases and the V segment lost 3 bases, leaving 5 bases of the junction unmatched. The CDR3 spans 14 residues. Germline CDR1 and CDR2: SGHAT and FQDESV (reference sequence). This CDR3 reads CASSFLLAGYEQFF. The CDR3 DNA is TGTGCCAGCAGCTTTTTGCTAGCGGGATATGAGCAGTTCTTC.

The J gene is TRBJ1-5, the V gene TRBV6-1; D possibly corresponds to TRBD1 (5 bases). The CDR3 loop spans 13 amino acids. The germline V gene has CDR1 MNHNS and CDR2 SASEGT. V dropped 8 bases and J dropped 5 bases, with 13 bases sitting between them. CDR3 DNA sequence: TGTGCCAGCGGCACCCGAGGGGATCAGCCCCAGCATTTT. Residues: CASGTRGDQPQHF.